Following are 11 T cell receptor beta chains from one sample sequenced in a study of CD8 T cells in Susac syndrome (dated by TCRdb to about 2019). The library was built by means of the immunoSEQ multiplex PCR assay. RNA was extracted using the RNeasy kit, and about 0.5 to 1 microgram was reverse transcribed with random hexamers. TCRdb reran the public reads through fastp at Q25 and MiXCR, keeping productive beta chains. Duplicate CDR3 protein sequences are folded into a single record with the most common DNA and genes. The sample contains about 200,000 distinct CDR3 sequences, over 85% of them found a single time. The ten largest make up around 0.1% of the sample. The sequencing sample was made of CD4+ T cells from PBMCs. The receptors were gathered from a human donor in good health.

This clonotype was counted once. The gene calls are TRBV24-1 and TRBJ2-5; D is uncertain. The germline V gene encodes CDR1 KGHDR and CDR2 SFDVKD. This CDR3 is built from 16 residues. Trimming stripped 4 bases from V and 5 bases from J, with 19 bases between. The DNA of the CDR3 is TGTGCCACCAGTGACCCTCGAAGCCCGGAGATGGAGACCCAGTACTTC. Amino acid sequence: CATSDPRSPEMETQYF.

A few counts support this clonotype. The genes are TRBV6-5 and TRBJ1-2; 7 positions agree with TRBD1. Trimming cost V 5 bases and J 5 bases; bases outside gene matches: 8. This CDR3 is 14 amino acids long. Germline CDR1 is MNHEY and CDR2 is SVGAGI. The DNA for the CDR3 is TGTGCCAGCAGTCTGAGACAGGGAGGATATGGCTACACCTTC. It codes for CASSLRQGGYGYTF.

This sequence joins TRBV29-1 and TRBJ2-1; D is possibly TRBD1 or TRBD2 (5 bases each). The V gene lost 0 bases and the J gene lost 7 bases, with 13 bases spanning the gap. In germline, CDR1 is SQVTM, CDR2 ANQGSEA. This CDR3 comprises 14 residues. CDR3 loop: CSVEDRGRPNEQFF. CDR3 sequence (DNA): TGCAGCGTTGAAGATAGGGGACGGCCAAATGAGCAGTTCTTC.

The chain combines TRBV7-2 with TRBJ1-5, with D possibly being TRBD1 (5 bases). Germline CDR1 SGHTA, CDR2 FQGNSA. Trimming removed 4 bases from V and 4 bases from J, with 11 bases in between. The CDR3 is 14 amino acids. CDR3 DNA: TGTGCCAGCAGCTCGACAGCAGGGAATCAGCCCCAGCATTTT. Its translation is CASSSTAGNQPQHF.

This clonotype has a single count. At one end the junction does not follow the germline gene, possibly because of a read error. The chain employs TRBV4-1 and TRBJ2-1; TRBD2 agrees at 13 bases. Per the germline V gene, CDR1 is MGHRA and CDR2 is YSYEKL. The CDR3 length is 17 residues. CDR3 residues: CASSQEGGLAGYNEQFF. The CDR3 nucleotides are TGTGCCAGCAGCCAAGAGGGGGGACTAGCGGGATACAATGAGCAGTTCTTC.

J is TRBJ2-4 and V is TRBV5-1; D not resolved. This CDR3 region has 14 residues. The germline V gene has CDR1 SGHRS and CDR2 YFSETQ. Trimming took off 0 bases at V and 0 bases at J, with 4 bases between the two ends. CDR3 coding DNA: TGCGCCAGCAGCTTGGGGATAGCCAAAAACATTCAGTACTTC. The encoded protein is CASSLGIAKNIQYF. The complete variable domain, with remaining parts taken from reference TRBV5-1 and TRBJ2-4, reads KAGVTQTPRYLIKTRGQQVTLSCSPISGHRSVSWYQQTPGQGLQFLFEYFSETQRNKGNFPGRFSGRQFSNSRSEMNVSTLELGDSALYLCASSLGIAKNIQYFGAGTRLSVL.

This clonotype appeared once. The chain couples TRBV7-2 to TRBJ2-3; 9 bases line up with TRBD1. The CDR3 is 15 residues long. V was clipped by 4 bases and J by 4 bases; unmatched bases: 6. Germline values: CDR1 SGHTA, CDR2 FQGNSA. The CDR3 DNA reads TGTGCCAGCAGCTCCCGACGGACAGGGGCAGATACGCAGTATTTT. It is translated as CASSSRRTGADTQYF.

This clonotype occurred once. The chain uses TRBV29-1 and TRBJ2-1, with 11 bases aligning to TRBD2. This CDR3 contains 16 residues. V dropped 2 bases and J dropped 4; count of bases not matched to a gene: 7. Looked up from germline, CDR1 is SQVTM and CDR2 is ANQGSEA. The CDR3 nucleotides read TGCAGCGTTGAACCCATAGCGGGGGGGATTTACAATGAGCAGTTCTTC. Translation: CSVEPIAGGIYNEQFF.

A single count supports this clonotype. The CDR3, as DNA: TGTGCCACCAGCAGAGAGGGTAGCGGGGGCTACGAGCAGTACGTC. Translated: CATSREGSGGYEQYV. J is TRBJ2-7 and V is TRBV15; the match to TRBD2 covers 9 bases. Trimming took 0 bases from V and 3 from J; bases not matched to a gene: 3. The germline gives CDR1 LNHNV, CDR2 YYDKDF (reference sequence). CDR3 length: 15 residues.

V is TRBV5-7 and J is TRBJ1-2, with a weak D call TRBD1 (5 bases). TRBV5-7 is known as an ORF, though its function is uncertain. Trimming shortened V by 7 bases and J by 6 bases, and 22 bases separated the two germline ends. CDR3 length equals 15 residues. CDR3 amino acids: CASWGTSVPLDGYTF. Here the CDR3 DNA reads TGTGCCAGCTGGGGGACGTCGGTCCCTTTGGATGGCTACACCTTC.

V gene TRBV4-1 combines with J gene TRBJ2-5, with 9 bases identical to TRBD1. J lost 5 bases, V lost 4 bases, and 11 bases had no gene match. The CDR3 is 16 residues long. Germline assignment: CDR1 MGHRA and CDR2 YSYEKL. CDR3 DNA: TGCGCCAGCAGCCTAGGAGGGGGACAGGGACGGGAGACCCAGTACTTC. It specifies CASSLGGGQGRETQYF.